One sample yielded the 10 T cell receptor beta chains listed below, sequenced in a study of blood T cell repertoires in COVID-19. This table comes from immunoSEQ multiplex PCR, and its TCRdb copy is limited to in-frame clones, with some not included. Of 75,000 or so clones listed, approximately 84% are singletons. The sequenced sample consisted of peripheral blood. These receptors came from a man aged 55 to 70 with active or convalescent COVID-19.

The chain uses TRBV6-1 and TRBJ2-3; 12 positions match TRBD2. Looked up from germline, CDR1 is MNHNS and CDR2 is SASEGT. With 2 bases clipped from V and 4 bases from J, the junction kept 1 base outside the gene matches. The CDR3 extends over 15 amino acids. The CDR3 is CASSELAGGPDTQYF. The CDR3 DNA follows: TGTGCCAGCAGTGAACTAGCGGGGGGGCCAGATACGCAGTATTTT.

This chain connects TRBV11-1 to TRBJ2-5, with D maybe TRBD2 (7 bases). V lost 5 bases to trimming and J lost 5 bases, with 15 bases between them. CDR3 length: 14 residues. Germline lookup yields CDR1 SGHAT and CDR2 FQDESV (reference sequence). The CDR3 nucleotides read TGTGCCAGCAGCCCCTCCGGGGGGCCGGAGACCCAGTACTTC. Encoded protein: CASSPSGGPETQYF. Complete variable domain (other parts from reference TRBV11-1 and TRBJ2-5): EAEVAQSPRYKITEKSQAVAFWCDPISGHATLYWYRQILGQGPELLVQFQDESVVDDSQLPKDRFSAERLKGVDSTLKIQPAELGDSAMYLCASSPSGGPETQYFGPGTRLLVL.

The chain employs TRBV7-2 and TRBJ1-1; 8 bases map to TRBD1. The CDR3 runs to 14 residues. Per germline, CDR1 SGHTA and CDR2 FQGNSA. V lost 4 bases, J lost 8 bases, and 9 bases stayed unmatched. CDR3 nucleotide sequence: TGTGCCAGCAGCTATAGCCAGGGGGCCAAGGAAGCTTTCTTT. This sequence encodes CASSYSQGAKEAFF.

In its sample, this clone was seen a few times. The gene calls are TRBV5-4 and TRBJ2-1, with 7 bases aligning to TRBD1. The CDR3 contains 13 residues. J lost 6 bases, V lost 4 bases, and 4 bases had no gene match. From germline, CDR1 is SGHNT and CDR2 YYREEE (reference sequence). The CDR3 nucleotides read TGTGCCAGCAGCCCAAGACAGGGCAATGAGCAGTTCTTC. It codes for CASSPRQGNEQFF. The variable domain in full, completed from reference TRBV5-4 and TRBJ2-1, reads ETGVTQSPTHLIKTRGQQVTLRCSSQSGHNTVSWYQQALGQGPQFIFQYYREEENGRGNFPPRFSGLQFPNYSSELNVNALELDDSALYLCASSPRQGNEQFFGPGTRLTVL.

The rearrangement joins TRBV7-3 to TRBJ1-1; D gene unclear. Germline CDR1 SGHTA, CDR2 FQGTGA. The CDR3 is 13 residues long. Trimming took 4 bases from V and 6 from J, leaving 12 bases between them. CDR3 amino acids: CASSSEPWSEAFF. CDR3 nucleotides: TGTGCCAGCAGCTCAGAACCTTGGTCTGAAGCTTTCTTT.

The rearrangement uses TRBV6-1 and TRBJ1-1, with 8 positions matching TRBD1. V gave up 0 bases and J gave up 5 bases; unmatched junction bases: 5. Per germline, CDR1 MNHNS and CDR2 SASEGT. This CDR3 is 15 amino acids long. Here the CDR3 reads CASSEARGRGTEAFF. In nucleotides, the CDR3 is TGTGCCAGCAGTGAAGCCAGGGGGCGAGGAACTGAAGCTTTCTTT.

This clone was seen only a few times. V usage is TRBV19 and J usage is TRBJ1-3, with 7 bases matching TRBD1. J was trimmed by 7 bases and V by 4 bases; bases with no gene match: 13. Germline CDR1 LNHDA, CDR2 SQIVND (reference sequence). The CDR3 is made up of 16 amino acids. CDR3 amino acids: CASSTADRVAWNTIYF. The CDR3 DNA reads as TGTGCCAGTAGTACAGCAGACAGGGTTGCTTGGAACACCATATATTTT.

The chain carries TRBV14 and TRBJ2-5, with TRBD1 matching 7 bases. Germline loops: CDR1 SGHDN, CDR2 FVKESK. Trimming removed 4 bases from V and 4 bases from J; junction bases left unmatched: 3. This CDR3 region has 13 residues. CDR3 residues: CASSRGGPETQYF. The CDR3 bases are TGTGCCAGCAGCCGAGGGGGCCCAGAGACCCAGTACTTC.

The rearrangement uses TRBV7-2 and TRBJ2-6; 8 positions agree with TRBD2. V gave up 2 bases and J gave up 0 bases; unmatched junction bases: 3. Per the germline V gene, CDR1 is SGHTA and CDR2 is FQGNSA. The CDR3 extends over 17 amino acids. This chain's CDR3 is CASSLTSGSSGANVLTF. The CDR3, as DNA: TGTGCCAGCAGCTTAACTAGCGGCTCCTCTGGGGCCAACGTCCTGACTTTC.

This clone has only one observation. The chain couples TRBV6-1 to TRBJ1-1; D gene unclear. Trimming took 2 bases from V and 1 from J, leaving 8 bases between them. CDR3 length equals 14 residues. Per the germline V gene, CDR1 is MNHNS and CDR2 is SASEGT. CDR3 residues: CASSELGGNTEAFF. Here the CDR3 DNA reads TGTGCCAGCAGTGAACTTGGCGGGAACACTGAAGCTTTCTTT.